This T cell receptor beta chain comes out of a study of early T cells in non-severe SARS-CoV-2 infection. Study-wide context: Bulk RNA isolated from unsorted whole blood underwent sequencing; chains were not paired. Study results and caveats: Comparison of clonotypes with VDJdb favored anti-spike CD8 responses while missing private and CD4 specificities.

This clonotype was seen repeatedly, ten times or more. Its antigen is not identified. As part of library construction, unique molecular identifiers were attached to individual cDNA molecules. Each CDR3 protein gets one entry after TCRdb re-called the 5' RACE reads with MiXCR. The sample holds 25,000 to 30,000 distinct CDR3 sequences, 5.5% to 7.5% seen once. The input for sequencing was whole blood, taken at baseline. This TCR was recovered from an adult who was a healthcare worker with PCR-confirmed SARS-CoV-2 infection or an uninfected control (not recorded which).

As DNA, the CDR3 is TGTGCCAGTAGTATCCATGGAAACTATGGCTACACCTTC. Amino acid sequence: CASSIHGNYGYTF. The chain has TRBV19 and TRBJ1-2; D gene uncertain. Trimming left V 3 bases short and J 2 bases short, with 7 bases between. Looked up from germline, CDR1 is LNHDA and CDR2 is SQIVND (reference sequence). The CDR3 is 13 amino acids.